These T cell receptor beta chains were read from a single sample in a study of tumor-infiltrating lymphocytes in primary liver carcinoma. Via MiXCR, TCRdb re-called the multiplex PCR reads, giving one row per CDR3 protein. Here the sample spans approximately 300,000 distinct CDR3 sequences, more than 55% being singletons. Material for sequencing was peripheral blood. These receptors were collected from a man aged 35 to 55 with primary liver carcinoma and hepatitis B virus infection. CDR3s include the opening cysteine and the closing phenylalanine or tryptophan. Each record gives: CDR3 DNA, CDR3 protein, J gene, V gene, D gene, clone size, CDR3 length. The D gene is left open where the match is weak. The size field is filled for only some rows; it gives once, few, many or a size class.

cdr3_nt: TGTGCCAGTAGTATCCCGGAGGCAATTCAGCCCCAGCATTTT
cdr3_aa: CASSIPEAIQPQHF
j_call: TRBJ1-5
v_call: TRBV19
d_call: -
clone_size: -
cdr3_length: 14

cdr3_nt: TGCGCCAGCACGCGGGGCGTCTCCTACAAGCAGTATTTC
cdr3_aa: CASTRGVSYKQYF
j_call: TRBJ2-7
v_call: TRBV10-2
d_call: -
clone_size: -
cdr3_length: 13

cdr3_nt: TGCGCCAGCACCCCCTCAGGGGTAGTGGGGAATGAGCAGTTCTTC
cdr3_aa: CASTPSGVVGNEQFF
j_call: TRBJ2-1
v_call: TRBV5-1
d_call: -
clone_size: once
cdr3_length: 15

cdr3_nt: TGTACCAGCAGTGGAAGAACATCCCAAGAGACCCAGTACTTC
cdr3_aa: CTSSGRTSQETQYF
j_call: TRBJ2-5
v_call: TRBV6-1
d_call: -
clone_size: -
cdr3_length: 14

cdr3_nt: TGCGCCAGCAGCCAAGTGGGTCGCGGGAGGAGCACAGATACGCAGTATTTT
cdr3_aa: CASSQVGRGRSTDTQYF
j_call: TRBJ2-3
v_call: TRBV4-1
d_call: TRBD2
clone_size: many
cdr3_length: 17

cdr3_nt: TGCAGTGCCGCGCGCTCCGACATTGAGCAGTTCTTC
cdr3_aa: CSAARSDIEQFF
j_call: TRBJ2-1
v_call: TRBV20-1
d_call: -
clone_size: -
cdr3_length: 12

cdr3_nt: TGTGCCAGCAGTTATACGTCTCGGGATCAGCCCCAGCATTTT
cdr3_aa: CASSYTSRDQPQHF
j_call: TRBJ1-5
v_call: TRBV6-2/TRBV6-3
d_call: -
clone_size: many
cdr3_length: 14

cdr3_nt: TGTGCCAGCAGTCGGGGGACTATCGGAGATACGCAGTATTTT
cdr3_aa: CASSRGTIGDTQYF
j_call: TRBJ2-3
v_call: TRBV5-4
d_call: TRBD2
clone_size: -
cdr3_length: 14

cdr3_nt: TGTGCCAGCAGCCCTCAGGGGGGAAGAGAAAAACTGTTTTTT
cdr3_aa: CASSPQGGREKLFF
j_call: TRBJ1-4
v_call: TRBV5-6
d_call: TRBD1
clone_size: -
cdr3_length: 14

cdr3_nt: TGTGCCACCAGTGACAGAGGACGGGGTGGCTACACCTTC
cdr3_aa: CATSDRGRGGYTF
j_call: TRBJ1-2
v_call: TRBV24-1
d_call: -
clone_size: -
cdr3_length: 13

cdr3_nt: TGCGCCAGCAGCTTGGTCCGACGTAGTAAGGTTTTCTTT
cdr3_aa: CASSLVRRSKVFF
j_call: TRBJ1-1
v_call: TRBV5-1
d_call: -
clone_size: few
cdr3_length: 13

cdr3_nt: TGTGCCAGCAGTTCCCCTCGTGGCGTGAGCACAGATACGCAGTATTTT
cdr3_aa: CASSSPRGVSTDTQYF
j_call: TRBJ2-3
v_call: TRBV28
d_call: -
clone_size: -
cdr3_length: 16

cdr3_nt: TGTGCCAGCATTTCGCGGTTGGGATCGGGAGAGCAGTACTTC
cdr3_aa: CASISRLGSGEQYF
j_call: TRBJ2-7
v_call: TRBV6-1
d_call: -
clone_size: -
cdr3_length: 14

cdr3_nt: TGTGCCAGCACCGCCGCGCACTTCTATGGCTACACCTTC
cdr3_aa: CASTAAHFYGYTF
j_call: TRBJ1-2
v_call: TRBV12-3/TRBV12-4
d_call: -
clone_size: many
cdr3_length: 13

cdr3_nt: TGTGCCAGCAGCCAGGATCGGGGAAACGCCATATATTTT
cdr3_aa: CASSQDRGNAIYF
j_call: TRBJ1-3
v_call: TRBV4-2
d_call: -
clone_size: -
cdr3_length: 13

cdr3_nt: TGTGCCACCTCTCTGGGGGGTGCCAAAAACATTCAGTACTTC
cdr3_aa: CATSLGGAKNIQYF
j_call: TRBJ2-4
v_call: TRBV6-6
d_call: -
clone_size: -
cdr3_length: 14

cdr3_nt: TGTGCCAGCAGCAGTCGCCATGGGTCAGAGACGCAGTATTTT
cdr3_aa: CASSSRHGSETQYF
j_call: TRBJ2-3
v_call: TRBV7-9
d_call: -
clone_size: -
cdr3_length: 14

cdr3_nt: TGCAGCGTAGGTCAAGGAAATGAGCAGTTCTTC
cdr3_aa: CSVGQGNEQFF
j_call: TRBJ2-1
v_call: TRBV29-1
d_call: -
clone_size: many
cdr3_length: 11

cdr3_nt: TGTGCCAGCAGTCCTGACAGGGGCGGACAAGAGACCCAGTACTTC
cdr3_aa: CASSPDRGGQETQYF
j_call: TRBJ2-5
v_call: TRBV6-2/TRBV6-3
d_call: TRBD1
clone_size: many
cdr3_length: 15

cdr3_nt: TGTGCCAGTAGTTACTCTGTAATAGGGTTTGGCTACACCTTC
cdr3_aa: CASSYSVIGFGYTF
j_call: TRBJ1-2
v_call: TRBV6-5
d_call: -
clone_size: once
cdr3_length: 14

cdr3_nt: TGTGCCAGCAGCGGAAAGGCAGGAGTGAACACCGGGGAGCTGTTTTTT
cdr3_aa: CASSGKAGVNTGELFF
j_call: TRBJ2-2
v_call: TRBV7-9
d_call: -
clone_size: many
cdr3_length: 16

cdr3_nt: TGTGTCAGCAGCCCTAAGGCGGGGCTCGCAGATATGCAGTATTTT
cdr3_aa: CVSSPKAGLADMQYF
j_call: TRBJ2-3
v_call: TRBV4-2
d_call: -
clone_size: -
cdr3_length: 15

cdr3_nt: TGTACCAGCAGCCCACGGGGGTCGATCACCCTAGGCACTGAAGCTTTCTTT
cdr3_aa: CTSSPRGSITLGTEAFF
j_call: TRBJ1-1
v_call: TRBV11-3
d_call: -
clone_size: -
cdr3_length: 17

cdr3_nt: TGTGCCAGCAGCTCGCAGACTAGCGGAAGCTCCTACAATGAGCAGTTCTTC
cdr3_aa: CASSSQTSGSSYNEQFF
j_call: TRBJ2-1
v_call: TRBV5-6
d_call: TRBD2
clone_size: many
cdr3_length: 17

cdr3_nt: TGTGCCAGCAGCTTGGGGCTGGGCGGTAGCTCCAACAATGAGCAGTTCTTC
cdr3_aa: CASSLGLGGSSNNEQFF
j_call: TRBJ2-1
v_call: TRBV13
d_call: -
clone_size: -
cdr3_length: 17

cdr3_nt: TGCGACAGCAGCGTAACGATAGATCAGCCCCAGCATTTT
cdr3_aa: CDSSVTIDQPQHF
j_call: TRBJ1-5
v_call: TRBV5-1
d_call: -
clone_size: -
cdr3_length: 13

cdr3_nt: TGTGCCAGCACCCCGGGACAGGAGAACTATGGCTACACCTTC
cdr3_aa: CASTPGQENYGYTF
j_call: TRBJ1-2
v_call: TRBV12-3/TRBV12-4
d_call: TRBD1
clone_size: many
cdr3_length: 14

cdr3_nt: TGCAGTGCTAGTAGGGATTCTGGAAACACCATATATTTT
cdr3_aa: CSASRDSGNTIYF
j_call: TRBJ1-3
v_call: TRBV20-1
d_call: -
clone_size: -
cdr3_length: 13